This T cell receptor beta chain is from a study of blood T cell repertoires in COVID-19. Profiled with immunoSEQ multiplex PCR; TCRdb holds only in-frame clones, not every one. Here the sample spans around 130,000 clones, approximately 88% being singletons. The specimen sequenced was peripheral blood. The sequence derives from a woman older than 75 with acute or convalescent COVID-19.

The CDR3, as DNA: TGCAGCGGCGACTCGACAGGGGGAGGTACTGAAGCTTTCTTT. Translating it yields CSGDSTGGGTEAFF. The chain links TRBV29-1 to TRBJ1-1, with TRBD1 matching 9 bases. The CDR3 has 14 residues. J was trimmed by 5 bases and V by 7 bases; bases with no gene match: 11. The V gene's germline CDR1 is SQVTM and CDR2 ANQGSEA.